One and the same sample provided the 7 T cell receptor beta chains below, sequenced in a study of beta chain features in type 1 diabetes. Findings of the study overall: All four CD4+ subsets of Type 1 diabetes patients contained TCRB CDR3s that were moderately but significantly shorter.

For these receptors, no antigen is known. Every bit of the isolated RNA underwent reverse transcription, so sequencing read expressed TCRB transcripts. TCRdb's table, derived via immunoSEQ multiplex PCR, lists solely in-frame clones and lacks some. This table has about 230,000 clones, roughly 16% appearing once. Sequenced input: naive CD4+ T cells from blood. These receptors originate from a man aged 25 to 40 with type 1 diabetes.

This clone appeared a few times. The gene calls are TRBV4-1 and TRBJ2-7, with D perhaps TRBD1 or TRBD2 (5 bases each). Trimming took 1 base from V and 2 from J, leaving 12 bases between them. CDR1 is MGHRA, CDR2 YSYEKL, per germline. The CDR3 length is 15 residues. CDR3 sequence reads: CASSQGTGGTYEQYF. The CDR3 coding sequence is TGCGCCAGCAGCCAAGGAACTGGGGGAACCTACGAGCAGTACTTC.

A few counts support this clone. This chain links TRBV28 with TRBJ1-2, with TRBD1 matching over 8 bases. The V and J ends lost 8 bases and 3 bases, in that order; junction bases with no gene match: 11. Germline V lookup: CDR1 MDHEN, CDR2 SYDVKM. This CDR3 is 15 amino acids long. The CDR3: CASSRVTGGDYGYTF. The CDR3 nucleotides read TGTGCCAGCTCTCGGGTCACAGGGGGAGACTATGGCTACACCTTC.

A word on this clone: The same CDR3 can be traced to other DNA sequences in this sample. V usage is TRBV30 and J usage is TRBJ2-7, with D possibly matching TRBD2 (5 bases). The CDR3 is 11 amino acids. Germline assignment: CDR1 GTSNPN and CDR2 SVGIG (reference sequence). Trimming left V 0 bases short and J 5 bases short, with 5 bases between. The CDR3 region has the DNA TGTGCCTGGAGTGTCGGGGACGAGCAGTACTTC. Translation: CAWSVGDEQYF.

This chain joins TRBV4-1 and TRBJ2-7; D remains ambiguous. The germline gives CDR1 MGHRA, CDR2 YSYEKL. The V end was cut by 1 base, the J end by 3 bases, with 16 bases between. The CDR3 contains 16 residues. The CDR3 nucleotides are TGCGCCAGCAGCCAAGCACCCGGTAGATCCCGCTACGAGCAGTACTTC. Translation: CASSQAPGRSRYEQYF.

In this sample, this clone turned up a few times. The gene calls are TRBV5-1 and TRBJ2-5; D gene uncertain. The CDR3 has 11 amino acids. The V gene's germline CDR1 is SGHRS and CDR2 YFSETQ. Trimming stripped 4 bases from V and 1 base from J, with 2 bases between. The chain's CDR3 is CASSVQETQYF. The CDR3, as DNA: TGCGCCAGCAGCGTCCAAGAGACCCAGTACTTC.

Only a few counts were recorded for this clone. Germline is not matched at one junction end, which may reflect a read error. CDR3 sequence reads: CASNGQFF. CDR3 sequence (DNA): TGTGCCAGCAATGGGCAGTTCTTC. V is TRBV14 and J is TRBJ2-1; D unresolved. Germline-derived CDR1 and CDR2 are SGHDN and FVKESK. The CDR3 sequence is 8 residues long. Complete variable domain (other parts from reference TRBV14 and TRBJ2-1): EAGVTQFPSHSVIEKGQTVTLRCDPISGHDNLYWYRRVMGKEIKFLLHFVKESKQDESGMPNNRFLAERTGGTYSTLKVQPAELEDSGVYFCASNGQFFGPGTRLTVL.

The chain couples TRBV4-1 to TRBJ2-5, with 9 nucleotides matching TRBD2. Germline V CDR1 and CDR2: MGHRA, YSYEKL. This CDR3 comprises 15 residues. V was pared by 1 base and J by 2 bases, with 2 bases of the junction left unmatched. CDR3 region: CASSQATSGQETQYF. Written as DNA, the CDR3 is TGCGCCAGCAGCCAAGCCACTAGCGGGCAAGAGACCCAGTACTTC.